This entry lists 7 T cell receptor beta chains sequenced from one sample in a study of cytomegalovirus exposure and HLA in healthy donors. Both 60 Vbeta primers and 13 Jbeta primers went into the PCR. Clones were read by immunoSEQ multiplex PCR, and TCRdb kept only the in-frame ones, dropping some. This table lists over 45,000 clones. Sequencing was carried out using PBMCs. The receptors shown here come from a woman aged 18-29 years in good health and CMV-seronegative.

The J gene is TRBJ1-5, the V gene TRBV6-1; 7 positions agree with TRBD1. CDR1 is MNHNS and CDR2 is SASEGT in the germline V gene. Trimming removed 4 bases from V and 8 bases from J; junction bases left unmatched: 11. The CDR3 covers 15 residues. CDR3 loop: CASSGGRGGGEPQHF. The CDR3 nucleotides read TGTGCCAGCAGTGGGGGAAGAGGGGGCGGAGAGCCCCAGCATTTT.

The rearrangement links TRBV7-9 to TRBJ2-5; 12 positions agree with TRBD2. This CDR3 comprises 16 residues. CDR1 is SEHNR and CDR2 is FQNEAQ in the germline V gene (reference sequence). V trimming: 5 bases; J trimming: 7 bases; junction bases outside the gene matches: 11. CDR3 in DNA: TGTGCCAGCAGCGGCCCGGGGGGACTAGCGGGTTGGACCCAGTACTTC. This codes for CASSGPGGLAGWTQYF.

With respect to this clone: Relative to the germline gene, one junction end is altered; a read error may explain this. The CDR3 bases are TGCAGCGGTGAAGGGACAGGGGCTTCAGCTTTCTTT. Encoded protein: CSGEGTGASAFF. This chain connects TRBV29-1 to TRBJ1-1; 10 positions match TRBD1. The CDR3 length is 12 residues. The germline V gene has CDR1 SQVTM and CDR2 ANQGSEA.

Judged by frequency, this clone is medium-sized. The chain couples TRBV7-9 to TRBJ2-7; D gene ambiguous. This CDR3 is 13 amino acids long. Trimming took off 2 bases at V and 3 bases at J, with 8 bases between the two ends. The germline V gene encodes CDR1 SEHNR and CDR2 FQNEAQ (reference sequence). The DNA for the CDR3 is TGTGCCAGCAGCTTAATAACGAGCTACGAGCAGTACTTC. Translated: CASSLITSYEQYF.

The genes are TRBV9 and TRBJ2-3; TRBD2 is a possible D gene (6 bases). Per germline, CDR1 SGDLS and CDR2 YYNGEE. The CDR3 sequence is 15 residues long. Trimming stripped 0 bases from V and 4 bases from J, with 12 bases between. This CDR3 is CASSVDTSSADTQYF. The CDR3, as DNA: TGTGCCAGCAGCGTAGACACTAGCTCCGCAGATACGCAGTATTTT.

CDR3 residues: CASSLFIANEKLFF. The DNA for the CDR3 is TGTGCCAGCAGCTTGTTTATCGCTAATGAAAAACTGTTTTTT. The rearrangement joins TRBV5-6 to TRBJ1-4; D remains unclear. Per the germline V gene, CDR1 is SGHDT and CDR2 is YYEEEE. The V gene lost 1 base and the J gene lost 3 bases, with 7 bases spanning the gap. The CDR3 runs 14 residues. Using reference TRBV5-6 and TRBJ1-4 for the parts outside the CDR3, the full variable domain is DAGVTQSPTHLIKTRGQQVTLRCSPKSGHDTVSWYQQALGQGPQFIFQYYEEEERQRGNFPDRFSGHQFPNYSSELNVNALLLGDSALYLCASSLFIANEKLFFGSGTQLSVL.

The chain couples TRBV5-1 to TRBJ1-2, with D possibly being TRBD1 (5 bases). The CDR3 contains 14 residues. The V end was cut by 4 bases, the J end by 7 bases, with 17 bases between. CDR1 and CDR2 (germline): SGHRS, YFSETQ. In DNA, the CDR3 is TGCGCCAGCAGCCCTGCCCCTGGGGCCTTTGGCTACACCTTC. It is translated as CASSPAPGAFGYTF.